This is a list of T cell receptor beta chains from one sample in a study of cytomegalovirus exposure and HLA in healthy donors. Measured with immunoSEQ multiplex PCR; TCRdb has only the in-frame clones, and not every one. The table has under 100,000 clones, about four fifths seen once. The sequencing input was PBMCs. These receptors were obtained from a woman under 30 in good health and CMV-seropositive. Each CDR3 is given with its conserved first and last residue. The D gene is left open where the match is weak. Part of the rows lack a size; the others show once, few, many or a class for expanded clones.

size	D	V	J	CDR3	DNA
-	TRBD1	TRBV2	TRBJ1-5	CASTRDRGNQPQHF	TGTGCCAGCACCCGGGACAGGGGCAATCAGCCCCAGCATTTT
-	-	TRBV13	TRBJ1-5	CASSPGGFQPQHF	TGTGCCAGCAGTCCCGGGGGGTTTCAGCCCCAGCATTTT
few	-	TRBV11-2	TRBJ2-2	CASSSLGGGPTGELFF	TGTGCCAGCAGCTCCCTAGGGGGGGGGCCCACCGGGGAGCTGTTTTTT
once	-	TRBV16	TRBJ2-7	CASSPQVEQYF	TGTGCCAGCAGCCCCCAGGTCGAGCAGTACTTC
-	TRBD2	TRBV7-9	TRBJ2-5	CASTGGEVAGYETQYF	TGTGCCAGCACCGGGGGGGAGGTGGCAGGGTACGAGACCCAGTACTTC
-	TRBD1	TRBV4-2	TRBJ1-6	CASSQEDRSSYNSPLHF	TGTGCCAGCAGCCAAGAGGACAGGAGCTCCTATAATTCACCCCTCCACTTT
-	TRBD1	TRBV7-6	TRBJ1-2	CASSLGDRSRANYGYTF	TGTGCCAGCAGCTTGGGGGACAGGTCGAGGGCTAACTATGGCTACACCTTC
-	TRBD1	TRBV4-3	TRBJ2-6	CASSQGLDRGSGANVLTF	TGCGCCAGCAGCCAAGGTTTGGACAGGGGCTCTGGGGCCAACGTCCTGACTTTC
-	TRBD1	TRBV7-9	TRBJ2-7	CASSGQDGVREQYF	TGTGCCAGCAGCGGACAGGATGGGGTACGCGAGCAGTACTTC
-	-	TRBV4-2	TRBJ1-3	CASSQEETASGNTIYF	TGTGCCAGCAGCCAAGAGGAGACAGCCTCTGGAAACACCATATATTTT
-	-	TRBV28	TRBJ1-1	CASYSFLPTEAFF	TGTGCCAGCTACAGTTTTCTCCCCACTGAAGCTTTCTTT
-	-	TRBV29-1	TRBJ2-1	CSVVKHYNEQFF	TGCAGCGTTGTCAAGCATTACAATGAGCAGTTCTTC
-	-	TRBV10-3	TRBJ2-7	CAISESVETRGYEQYF	TGTGCCATCAGTGAGAGCGTGGAGACGAGAGGCTACGAGCAGTACTTC
-	-	TRBV13	TRBJ2-5	CASSSRMQGLTQETQYF	TGTGCCAGCAGCTCCCGAATGCAGGGTTTAACACAAGAGACCCAGTACTTC
-	-	TRBV7-9	TRBJ1-1	CASSLDWRPDENTEAFF	TGTGCCAGCAGCTTAGATTGGAGGCCAGATGAGAACACTGAAGCTTTCTTT
-	TRBD1	TRBV19	TRBJ2-7	CASSIGDSSSYEQYF	TGTGCCAGTAGTATAGGGGACAGCTCCTCCTACGAGCAGTACTTC
-	-	TRBV28	TRBJ1-2	CASSLPTGGLTGEGGYTF	TGTGCCAGCAGTTTACCTACGGGAGGTTTGACAGGAGAGGGCGGCTACACCTTC
-	TRBD1	TRBV7-2	TRBJ1-5	CASSLARGQGASNQPQHF	TGTGCCAGCAGCTTAGCTAGGGGACAGGGGGCGAGCAATCAGCCCCAGCATTTT
-	TRBD1	TRBV4-3	TRBJ1-2	CASSQIAAGQGNYGYTF	TGCGCCAGCAGCCAAATCGCAGCGGGACAGGGTAACTATGGCTACACCTTC
-	TRBD2	TRBV11-2	TRBJ2-7	CASSRLAGFYEQYF	TGTGCCAGCAGCCGACTAGCGGGGTTCTACGAGCAGTACTTC
-	TRBD2	TRBV9	TRBJ2-3	CASSSGLGVGGTQYF	TGTGCCAGCAGCTCGGGACTAGGGGTTGGGGGTACGCAGTATTTT
-	-	TRBV30	TRBJ1-1	CAWEKGDTEAFF	TGTGCCTGGGAAAAGGGGGACACTGAAGCTTTCTTT
-	-	TRBV5-4	TRBJ1-2	CASSTKEGMSPYGYTF	TGTGCCAGCAGCACGAAAGAGGGAATGAGTCCCTATGGCTACACCTTC
-	TRBD1	TRBV7-2	TRBJ2-7	CASTQRPDRGYEQYF	TGTGCCAGCACTCAGCGCCCGGACAGGGGTTACGAGCAGTACTTC
-	-	TRBV5-1	TRBJ1-1	CASSLGRSNEAFF	TGCGCCAGCAGCTTGGGCCGGAGCAATGAAGCTTTCTTT
-	TRBD1	TRBV4-3	TRBJ2-7	CASSQDSPRDRGYEQYF	TGCGCCAGCAGCCAAGATTCCCCTCGGGACAGGGGCTACGAGCAGTACTTC
-	-	TRBV7-8	TRBJ2-7	CASSLGAGGEQYF	TGTGCCAGCAGCTTAGGGGCCGGTGGCGAGCAGTACTTC
-	-	TRBV13	TRBJ1-6	CASSWTANSPLHF	TGTGCCAGCAGCTGGACAGCGAATTCACCCCTCCACTTT
-	-	TRBV30	TRBJ2-1	CAWTRRTDFLYNEQFF	TGTGCCTGGACCAGGAGGACGGACTTCCTTTACAATGAGCAGTTCTTC
-	-	TRBV11-2	TRBJ2-6	CASSLDLSPLAPGANVLTF	TGTGCCAGCAGCTTAGATCTGTCGCCACTAGCCCCTGGGGCCAACGTCCTGACTTTC